Listed below are T cell receptor beta chains from one sample, sequenced in a study of graft-versus-host responses after intestinal transplantation. Sequencing used immunoSEQ multiplex PCR; TCRdb keeps in-frame clones, though not all of them. The sample has about 59,000 clones, approximately 94% seen once. Their cognate antigens are unknown. The material was unstimulated CD4+ T cells sorted from spleen or lymph node cells, obtained before transplant. The source of these receptors is a human donor who was the organ donor for an intestinal transplant. CDR3s include the opening cysteine and the closing phenylalanine or tryptophan. A D gene is named only where the DNA matches it firmly. Clone size is not always given. Where it is, it says once, few, many or a class for expanded clones.

j_call,cdr3_length,clone_size,d_call,v_call,cdr3_nt,cdr3_aa
TRBJ1-1,12,few,TRBD1,TRBV14,TGTGCCAGCAGCCCGTCACAGGGGGGAGCTTTCTTT,CASSPSQGGAFF
TRBJ1-1,15,once,NA,TRBV4-1,TGCGCCAGCAGCCAAGAAGGGCTTTTGAACACTGAAGCTTTCTTT,CASSQEGLLNTEAFF
TRBJ2-7,15,NA,NA,TRBV6-6,TGTGCCAGCAGTTACAACAGGGGTTCTGCGGGGGGGCAGTACTTC,CASSYNRGSAGGQYF
TRBJ1-4,13,NA,NA,TRBV27,TGTGCCAGCAGTTTGCGAGAGAGTGAAAAACTGTTTTTT,CASSLRESEKLFF
TRBJ1-5,16,NA,NA,TRBV4-1,TGCGCCAGCAGCCAAGGAATGGAATGGGGCAATCAGCCCCAGCATTTT,CASSQGMEWGNQPQHF
TRBJ1-2,13,NA,NA,TRBV6-5,TGTGCCAGCGGCTATAAGGCAGGCTATGGCTACACCTTC,CASGYKAGYGYTF
TRBJ1-5,16,NA,NA,TRBV12-5,TGTGCTAGTGGTTTGGTACAAGGATACGGTAATCAGCCCCAGCATTTT,CASGLVQGYGNQPQHF
TRBJ1-2,14,NA,NA,TRBV6-6,TGTGCCAGCAGTTACTCGGGTGACAAATATGGCTACACCTTC,CASSYSGDKYGYTF
TRBJ1-2,14,NA,TRBD1,TRBV18,TGTGCCAGCTCGGAGGGACAGGGGAACTATGGCTACACCTTC,CASSEGQGNYGYTF
TRBJ2-2,14,NA,NA,TRBV5-4,TGTGCCAGCAGCCGGGGGGCGCGGACCGGGGAGCTGTTTTTT,CASSRGARTGELFF
TRBJ2-7,17,NA,NA,TRBV7-9,TGTGCCAGCAGCACCACCCGGATACGGGGACCCCACTACGAGCAGTACTTC,CASSTTRIRGPHYEQYF
TRBJ2-5,14,NA,TRBD2,TRBV4-3,TGCGCCAGCAGCCAAGATTGGAGCGGGGGCCCCCACTACTTC,CASSQDWSGGPHYF
TRBJ1-1,14,once,NA,TRBV6-5,TGTGCCACCCTAGCCCCGTTGCCCCCCACTGAAGCTTTCTTT,CATLAPLPPTEAFF
TRBJ2-2,16,NA,TRBD2,TRBV2,TGTGCCAGCAGTGAGGAGGCTAGCGGGGGTCCCGGGGAGCTGTTTTTT,CASSEEASGGPGELFF
TRBJ1-2,15,NA,NA,TRBV6-1,TGTGCCAGCAGTGAAAGGAAGTGGCAGACCTATGGCTACACCTTC,CASSERKWQTYGYTF
TRBJ1-2,13,NA,NA,TRBV5-1,TGCGCCAGCAGCCGTGGGGAGGACTATGGCTACACCTTC,CASSRGEDYGYTF
TRBJ2-7,14,NA,TRBD2,TRBV6-6,TGTGCCAGCGGTTCTGGTCCAGCGGGGAGGGAGCAGTACTTC,CASGSGPAGREQYF
TRBJ1-2,13,few,TRBD1,TRBV5-1,TGCGCCAGCAGCATTGGACAGGGAGGGGGCTACACCTTC,CASSIGQGGGYTF
TRBJ2-1,13,NA,NA,TRBV11-2,TGTGCCAGCAGCTTAGGGGACATCAATGAGCAGTTCTTC,CASSLGDINEQFF
TRBJ2-2,18,NA,TRBD1,TRBV27,TGTGCCAGCCAGAAACCGGGACAGGGGAAATCGAAGACCGGGGAGCTGTTTTTT,CASQKPGQGKSKTGELFF
TRBJ2-3,16,NA,NA,TRBV11-2,TGTGCCAGCAGCATAATAGGTGGGGACAGCACAGATACGCAGTATTTT,CASSIIGGDSTDTQYF
TRBJ2-3,14,NA,NA,TRBV7-2,TGTGCCAGCAGCTTAATACAGATAGCAGATACGCAGTATTTT,CASSLIQIADTQYF
TRBJ1-1,13,NA,TRBD1,TRBV19,TGTGCCAGTACCGGGACAGGGGACACTGAAGCTTTCTTT,CASTGTGDTEAFF
TRBJ1-1,15,NA,NA,TRBV10-1,TGCGCCAGCAGAAAGGGGAGGGGACCGAACACTGAAGCGTTCTTT,CASRKGRGPNTEAFF
TRBJ1-6,13,NA,NA,TRBV15,TGTGCCACCAGCAGAGACAGAATGGGGACCCTCCACTTT,CATSRDRMGTLHF
TRBJ1-5,15,NA,NA,TRBV6-5,TGTGCCAGCAGGGGCGGTGGGGGCGGCAATCAGCCCCAGCATTTT,CASRGGGGGNQPQHF
TRBJ2-7,13,NA,TRBD1,TRBV29-1,TGCAGCGCAAAACGACAGGGTTCCTACGAGCAGTACTTC,CSAKRQGSYEQYF
TRBJ1-6,15,NA,NA,TRBV5-1,TGCGCCAGCAGCGACCCGACAGGACCTAATTCACCCCTCCACTTT,CASSDPTGPNSPLHF
TRBJ2-7,16,NA,NA,TRBV5-1,TGCGCCAGCAGCTTGGGGTCGGGTTTTAACTCCTACGAGCAGTACTTC,CASSLGSGFNSYEQYF
TRBJ1-1,12,NA,NA,TRBV14,TGTGCCAGCAGCCAAATCGGCAATGAAGCTTTCTTT,CASSQIGNEAFF
TRBJ2-1,14,once,NA,TRBV10-2,TGCGCCAGCAGGGGGACCTTTCCGTACAATGAGCAGTTCTTC,CASRGTFPYNEQFF
TRBJ2-7,15,NA,TRBD1,TRBV9,TGTGCCAGCAGCATTGGGACAGGGGTAACCTACGAGCAGTACTTC,CASSIGTGVTYEQYF
TRBJ2-6,18,NA,TRBD1,TRBV5-4,TGTGCCAGCAGACCCCGGGACAGGGGCTTCTCTGGGGCCAACGTCCTGACTTTC,CASRPRDRGFSGANVLTF
TRBJ1-2,12,NA,TRBD1,TRBV7-2,TGTGCCAGCAGCAAGGACAGGGGTGGCTACACCTTC,CASSKDRGGYTF
TRBJ2-7,13,NA,NA,TRBV10-3,TGTGCCATCAGCCGGGACGGATTCTACGAGCAGTACTTC,CAISRDGFYEQYF
TRBJ2-7,15,NA,TRBD2,TRBV11-2,TGTGCCAGCAGCCCTCCGGGACTAGCGGGGGTTGAGCAGTACTTC,CASSPPGLAGVEQYF
TRBJ1-2,15,NA,NA,TRBV5-6,TGTGCCAGCAGCTTGTATCCGGGGGGCGACTATGGCTACACCTTC,CASSLYPGGDYGYTF
TRBJ2-2,14,NA,NA,TRBV6-4,TGTGCCAGCAGTGCAGAGAGAGCAACCGGGGAGCTGTTTTTT,CASSAERATGELFF
TRBJ1-2,13,NA,NA,TRBV6-5,TGTGCCAGCAGTCTTTCACCGACAAATGGCTACACCTTC,CASSLSPTNGYTF
TRBJ2-7,14,NA,TRBD2,TRBV19,TGTGCCAGTAGTCTAGCGGGGGGTGCCTACGAGCAGTACTTC,CASSLAGGAYEQYF
TRBJ1-2,14,NA,TRBD1,TRBV7-2,TGTGCCAGCAGCTTAAGGGGGCCCCCCTATGGCTACACCTTC,CASSLRGPPYGYTF
TRBJ2-7,12,NA,NA,TRBV5-5,TGTGCCAGCAGCTTCGGACAATTCGAGCAGTACTTC,CASSFGQFEQYF
TRBJ2-7,13,NA,TRBD1,TRBV6-5,TGTGCCATTACAGGGGACAACTCCTACGAGCAGTACTTC,CAITGDNSYEQYF
TRBJ1-1,14,NA,NA,TRBV6-5,TGTGCCAGCAGTTACTATCTGGGCAGGACTGAAGCTTTCTTT,CASSYYLGRTEAFF
TRBJ2-3,13,NA,NA,TRBV6-6,TGTGCCAGCAGTAGCGATAGCACAGATACGCAGTATTTT,CASSSDSTDTQYF
TRBJ1-2,13,NA,NA,TRBV6-5,TGTGCCAGCAGTTACAAGGGCAGCGGTGGCTACACCTTC,CASSYKGSGGYTF
TRBJ2-5,13,NA,NA,TRBV5-3,TGTGCCGCCCTGGACAGCTACCAAGAGACCCAGTACTTC,CAALDSYQETQYF
TRBJ1-2,13,NA,TRBD1,TRBV7-2,TGTGCCAGCAGCCTAGACAGGGGAGGTGGCTACACCTTC,CASSLDRGGGYTF
TRBJ2-5,16,NA,TRBD2,TRBV7-6,TGTGCCAGCAGCCCCTTTCGAGCGGGAAGGCAAGAGACCCAGTACTTC,CASSPFRAGRQETQYF
TRBJ1-6,14,NA,NA,TRBV7-9,TGTGCCAGCAGCCTCGACCTAGGGCGTTCACCCCTCCACTTT,CASSLDLGRSPLHF
TRBJ2-4,18,NA,TRBD2,TRBV5-1,TGCGCCAGCAGCCCACGGACTAGCGGAGGCTTAGCCAAAAACATTCAGTACTTC,CASSPRTSGGLAKNIQYF
TRBJ2-2,15,NA,NA,TRBV7-2,TGTGCCAGCAGCTTCGGAGGGATTTGGACCGGGGAGCTGTTTTTT,CASSFGGIWTGELFF
TRBJ2-7,16,NA,NA,TRBV9,TGTGCCAGCAGCGTTTTGGACGAAAGGACTAACTACGAGCAGTACTTC,CASSVLDERTNYEQYF
TRBJ2-7,17,few,TRBD2,TRBV4-1,TGCGCCAGCAGCCAAGTTGGGACGCCCCCTCAGCGGGGCGAGCAGTACTTC,CASSQVGTPPQRGEQYF
TRBJ2-5,15,NA,TRBD2,TRBV7-2,TGTGCCAGCAGCTTACCACGGACTAGCGTTGAGACCCAGTACTTC,CASSLPRTSVETQYF
TRBJ2-2,13,NA,NA,TRBV2,TGTGCCAGCAGCCAGGAAAACACCGGGGAGCTGTTTTTT,CASSQENTGELFF
TRBJ2-1,15,NA,TRBD2,TRBV9,TGTGCCAGCAGCCCCCGAGCGGGGGGGCCAAATGAGCAGTTCTTC,CASSPRAGGPNEQFF
TRBJ1-1,14,NA,NA,TRBV10-3,TGTGCCATCAGTGAAGAAAGAGTCAACACTGAAGCTTTCTTT,CAISEERVNTEAFF
TRBJ2-5,13,NA,NA,TRBV2,TGTGCCAGTTCATTCGAGCGCTCGGAGACCCAGTACTTC,CASSFERSETQYF